What follows are 8 T cell receptor beta chains derived from one specimen sequenced in a study of shared clonotypes between healthy human individuals. The table came from immunoSEQ multiplex PCR; TCRdb's copy has only in-frame clones and leaves some out. Here the sample spans around 550,000 clones, less than 96% being singletons. The sequenced sample was naive CD4+ T cells sorted from blood. Subset here: CD45RA+ positively selected. Source of these receptors: a woman in her 30s in good health.

V and J are TRBV7-9 and TRBJ2-5, with 10 bases lining up with TRBD2. The end of the DNA fits TRBJ2-7 better, so the J call may be wrong. Germline-derived CDR1 and CDR2 are SEHNR and FQNEAQ (reference sequence). The CDR3 length is 16 residues. The CDR3 nucleotides are TGTGCCAGCAGCTTGGGGACTAGCGAGAGCTCCTACGAGCAGTACTTC. Amino acid sequence: CASSLGTSESSYEQYF.

The chain links TRBV27 to TRBJ2-7, with 8 bases aligning to TRBD2. CDR1 and CDR2 from the germline V gene are MNHEY and SMNVEV (reference sequence). The length of the CDR3 is 14 residues. Trimming removed 6 bases from V and 4 bases from J; junction bases left unmatched: 8. The CDR3 here is CASRDSGTFYEQYF. DNA of the CDR3: TGTGCCAGCAGGGATAGCGGGACCTTTTACGAGCAGTACTTC.

The J gene is TRBJ1-2, the V gene TRBV11-2, with D perhaps matching TRBD1 (5 bases). Trimming took off 5 bases at V and 3 bases at J, with 10 bases between the two ends. Germline values: CDR1 SGHAT, CDR2 FQNNGV. CDR3 length: 13 residues. The CDR3 loop is CASSLGTHYGYTF. CDR3 DNA sequence: TGTGCCAGCAGCCTAGGGACCCACTATGGCTACACCTTC.

V usage is TRBV27 and J usage is TRBJ2-7; 8 bases line up with TRBD2. The CDR3 is 15 amino acids. Germline loops: CDR1 MNHEY, CDR2 SMNVEV (reference sequence). V lost 6 bases, J lost 2 bases, and 9 bases stayed unmatched. The CDR3 DNA sequence: TGTGCCAGCAGCCCCTTGAGGCGGGAGGCCTACGAGCAGTACTTC. This sequence encodes CASSPLRREAYEQYF.

In DNA, the CDR3 is TGCGCCAGCAGAGGTTTACGGGGGAGCGAGACCCAGTACTTC. Amino acids: CASRGLRGSETQYF. This rearrangement joins TRBV5-1 to TRBJ2-5, with a weak D call TRBD2 (6 bases). This CDR3 has 14 amino acids. Trimming removed 5 bases from V and 5 bases from J, with 16 bases in between. The germline gives CDR1 SGHRS, CDR2 YFSETQ.

This chain connects TRBV29-1 to TRBJ2-7; possible D gene TRBD2, 6 bases. The germline gives CDR1 SQVTM, CDR2 ANQGSEA. Trimming left V 2 bases short and J 4 bases short, with 15 bases between. CDR3 size: 14 residues. The CDR3 loop is CSVENRPGSYEQYF. In nucleotides, the CDR3 is TGCAGCGTTGAAAACCGCCCCGGGAGTTACGAGCAGTACTTC.

V gene TRBV28 combines with J gene TRBJ2-3; D call uncertain. CDR1 is MDHEN, CDR2 SYDVKM, per germline. The CDR3 covers 12 residues. The V gene lost 1 base and the J gene lost 7 bases, with 6 bases spanning the gap. CDR3 amino acids: CASSLLVNTQYF. DNA for the CDR3: TGTGCCAGCAGTTTATTGGTTAATACGCAGTATTTT. Full variable domain (outside the CDR3, taken from reference TRBV28 and TRBJ2-3): DVKVTQSSRYLVKRTGEKVFLECVQDMDHENMFWYRQDPGLGLRLIYFSYDVKMKEKGDIPEGYSVSREKKERFSLILESASTNQTSMYLCASSLLVNTQYFGPGTRLTVL.

The table lists this clone with a few counts. The chain recombines TRBV19 with TRBJ2-7; 7 nucleotides line up with TRBD2. CDR3 length equals 11 residues. Trimming took 4 bases from V and 7 from J; bases not matched to a gene: 1. CDR1 and CDR2 (germline): LNHDA, SQIVND (reference sequence). The CDR3 spells CASSTGLEQYF. The CDR3 DNA reads TGTGCCAGTAGTACGGGACTAGAGCAGTACTTC. The full variable domain, rest sourced from reference TRBV19 and TRBJ2-7, is DGGITQSPKYLFRKEGQNVTLSCEQNLNHDAMYWYRQDPGQGLRLIYYSQIVNDFQKGDIAEGYSVSREKKESFPLTVTSAQKNPTAFYLCASSTGLEQYFGPGTRLTVT.